The text below deals with one T cell receptor (beta chain). Its antigen is currently unknown. The data belong to a study of OX40 agonist ivuxolimab in advanced cancers. Study summary: Of the patients, three showed partial responses, one with hepatocellular carcinoma and two with cutaneous melanoma. Notes on the study in general: Average numbers of expanded clones were greater in CD8+ T cells than in CD4+. At doses 0.1 to 3.0 mg/kg, CD4+ and CD8+ clones expanded.

The table came from immunoSEQ multiplex PCR; TCRdb's copy has only in-frame clones and leaves some out. The sample includes some 60,000 clones, roughly 86% of them seen just once. Autoimmune disease history or systemic immunosuppression led to patients being barred. V was shortened by 5 bases and J by 2 bases, with 5 bases between the two germline ends. CDR3 length equals 12 residues. The germline V gene has CDR1 SGHVS and CDR2 FQNEAQ. The TCR was taken from an adult with an advanced solid tumor such as melanoma, head and neck, liver or kidney cancer. The chain has TRBV7-8 and TRBJ2-3; D ambiguous. Sequencing was performed on CD4+ or CD8+ T cells sorted from blood, taken in a trial of the OX40 agonist ivuxolimab. The CDR3 reads CASSPFTDTQYF. In DNA form, the CDR3 reads TGTGCCAGCAGCCCGTTCACAGATACGCAGTATTTT.